A selection of T cell receptor beta chains follows, all from one sample in a study of shared clonotypes between healthy human individuals. Data came from immunoSEQ multiplex PCR; TCRdb stores just in-frame clones and leaves some out. This table has 2,500,000 or so clones, roughly 93% appearing once. Sequencing was performed on naive CD4+ T cells from PBMCs. The receptor source for this set is a young man in good health. Some clones in this sample may be carry-over from other donors' samples. Each CDR3 is given with its conserved first and last residue. Clone size is shown for a subset of rows, as once, few, many or a class of expanded clone.

>once|TRBV18|TRBJ2-5
CASSPTGGKKETQYF
>-|TRBV5-6|TRBJ2-1
CASSLREGSYNEQFF
>-|TRBV28|TRBJ1-2
CASSLFRYGYTF
>-|TRBV5-4|TRBJ2-7
CASSLAPTGRSYEQYF
>-|TRBV6-5|TRBJ2-7
CASSPSRQGLGEQYF
>-|TRBV15|TRBJ2-1
CATRHASGRYNEQFF
>-|TRBV4-2|TRBJ2-1
CASSPVRLGQLGSNEQFF
>-|TRBV6-1|TRBJ1-5
CASSAIPNQPQHF
>-|TRBV7-3|TRBJ2-3
CASSLRGSPPDTQYF
>-|TRBV27|TRBJ2-7
CASRPRTSGDEQYF
>once|TRBV28|TRBJ2-3
CASSSAGFGTGFTDTQYF
>once|TRBV5-4|TRBJ2-5
CASRRGDRERETQYF
>-|TRBV23-1|TRBJ2-7
CATTDRWSPHEQYF
>-|TRBV2|TRBJ2-7
CASSGLDIGYEQYF
>-|TRBV2|TRBJ1-1
CASSGITRVGEAFF
>-|TRBV27|TRBJ2-1
CASSLAGPTYNEQFF
>once|TRBV11-1|TRBJ2-1
CASSFTYSYNEQFF
>-|TRBV28|TRBJ1-1
CASISTNTEAFF
>-|TRBV5-3|TRBJ1-1
CARTTGGGTDTEAFF
>-|TRBV5-4|TRBJ2-1
CASSFPTGGSYNEQFF
>-|TRBV5-4|TRBJ2-7
CASSRGQGGGPYEQYF
>-|TRBV6-1|TRBJ2-7
CASSGALTYEQYF
>-|TRBV7-2|TRBJ1-4
CAGSTGTGGEKLFF
>-|TRBV18|TRBJ1-2
CASHRSTGPYGYTF
>-|TRBV5-6|TRBJ1-4
CASSAGTGEASNEKLFF
>-|TRBV6-9|TRBJ2-1
CASSHSGTSGFEEQFF
>-|TRBV28|TRBJ1-4
CASSPTVQGAYEKLFF
>-|TRBV18|TRBJ2-7
CASSRGTGGSGSYEQYF
>-|TRBV19|TRBJ2-7
CASSIGGGREQYF
>once|TRBV28|TRBJ1-2
CASSLSRDPPSGYTF
>-|TRBV6-5|TRBJ1-4
CASSYYRQQLFF
>-|TRBV2|TRBJ1-1
CARSGGFSGTEAFF
>-|TRBV27|TRBJ2-7
CASRQGLAGGKTYEQYF
>-|TRBV28|TRBJ2-2
CASSRDRRNTGELFF
>-|TRBV6-1|TRBJ2-1
CASRINNEQFF
>-|TRBV30|TRBJ2-7
CAWTTGSYEQYF
>-|TRBV18|TRBJ1-2
CASSQNENRGLGGYTF
>-|TRBV5-4|TRBJ2-2
CASSFGAGNTGELFF
>-|TRBV5-4|TRBJ1-5
CASSLAPADQPQHF
>-|TRBV2|TRBJ2-7
CASSFLAGGSYEQYF
>once|TRBV15|TRBJ2-7
CATSGDGQGFEQYF
>-|TRBV28|TRBJ2-2
CASSFSGSGELFF
>-|TRBV7-2|TRBJ2-5
CASSHGGGQETQYF